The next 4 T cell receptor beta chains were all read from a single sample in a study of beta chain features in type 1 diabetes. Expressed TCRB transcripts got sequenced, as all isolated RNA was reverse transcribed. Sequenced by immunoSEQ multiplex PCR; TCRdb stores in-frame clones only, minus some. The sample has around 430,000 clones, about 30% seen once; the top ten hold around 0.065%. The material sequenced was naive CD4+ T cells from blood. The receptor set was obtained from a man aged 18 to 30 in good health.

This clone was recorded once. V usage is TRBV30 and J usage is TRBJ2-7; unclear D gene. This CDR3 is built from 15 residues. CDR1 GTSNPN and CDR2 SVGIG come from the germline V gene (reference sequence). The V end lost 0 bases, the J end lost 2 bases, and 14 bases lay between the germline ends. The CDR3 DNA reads TGTGCCTGGAGTGTTAAAGGACCTGGGACCTACGAGCAGTACTTC. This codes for CAWSVKGPGTYEQYF. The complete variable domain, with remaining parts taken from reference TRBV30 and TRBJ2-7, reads SQTIHQWPATLVQPVGSPLSLECTVEGTSNPNLYWYRQAAGRGLQLLFYSVGIGQISSEVPQNLSASRPQDRQFILSSKKLLLSDSGFYLCAWSVKGPGTYEQYFGPGTRLTVT.

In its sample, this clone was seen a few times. CDR3 in DNA: TGTGCCAGCAGCGAAGTGACAGCTTACAATGAGCAGTTCTTC. This encodes CASSEVTAYNEQFF. The rearrangement uses TRBV9 and TRBJ2-1; maybe TRBD1 (5 bases). Looked up from germline, CDR1 is SGDLS and CDR2 is YYNGEE. There are 14 residues in the CDR3. V lost 3 bases to trimming and J lost 4 bases, with 11 bases between them.

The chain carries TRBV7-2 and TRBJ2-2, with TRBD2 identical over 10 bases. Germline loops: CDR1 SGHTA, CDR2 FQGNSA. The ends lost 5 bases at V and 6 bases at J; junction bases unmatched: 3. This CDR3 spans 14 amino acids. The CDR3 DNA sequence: TGTGCCAGCAGCATACTAGCGGGACCCGGGGAGCTGTTTTTT. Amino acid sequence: CASSILAGPGELFF.

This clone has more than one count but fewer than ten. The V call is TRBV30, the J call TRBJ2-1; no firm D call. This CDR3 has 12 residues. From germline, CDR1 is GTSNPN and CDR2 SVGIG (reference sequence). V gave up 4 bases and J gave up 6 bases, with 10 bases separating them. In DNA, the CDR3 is TGTGCCTGGAAAACCGGGCCCAATGAGCAGTTCTTC. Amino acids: CAWKTGPNEQFF.